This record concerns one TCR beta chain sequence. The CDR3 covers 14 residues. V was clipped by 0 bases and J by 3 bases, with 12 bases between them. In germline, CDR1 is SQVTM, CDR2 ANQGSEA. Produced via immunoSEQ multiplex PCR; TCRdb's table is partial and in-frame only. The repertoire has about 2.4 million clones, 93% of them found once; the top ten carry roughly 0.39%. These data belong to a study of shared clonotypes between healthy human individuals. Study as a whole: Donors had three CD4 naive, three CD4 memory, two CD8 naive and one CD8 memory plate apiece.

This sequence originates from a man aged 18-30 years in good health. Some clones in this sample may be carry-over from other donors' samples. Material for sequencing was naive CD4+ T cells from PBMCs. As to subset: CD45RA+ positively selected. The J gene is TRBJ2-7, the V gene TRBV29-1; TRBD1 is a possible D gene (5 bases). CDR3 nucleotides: TGCAGCGTTGAAGAACTCGGGCAGGGCTACGAGCAGTACTTC. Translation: CSVEELGQGYEQYF.